Following are 27 T cell receptor beta chains from one sample sequenced in a study of blood T cells in healthy people across ages. With a J-beta primer mix and a sample-barcoded 5' primer, a second PCR ran about 7 to 12 cycles. MiXCR was run by TCRdb on the 5' RACE reads, yielding one entry per CDR3 protein. The sample yields 850,000 to 1,100,000 distinct CDR3 sequences, 35% to 40% seen once. The sample was blood. These receptors all stem from a man aged 18 to 30 in good health.

The chain recombines TRBV5-1 with TRBJ2-5; the D gene is possibly TRBD2 (5 bases). Per the germline V gene, CDR1 is SGHRS and CDR2 is YFSETQ. The length of the CDR3 is 14 residues. V lost 8 bases and J lost 11, with 25 bases in between. CDR3 in amino acids: CASGRGSLKNEQYF. CDR3 bases: TGCGCCAGTGGTCGGGGTTCCCTTAAGAATGAGCAGTACTTC.

The J gene is TRBJ1-6, the V gene TRBV20-1; 11 nucleotides match TRBD1. From germline, CDR1 is DFQATT and CDR2 SNEGSKA (reference sequence). Trimming removed 6 bases from V and 5 bases from J; junction bases left unmatched: 9. The CDR3 is 16 residues long. Written as DNA, the CDR3 is TGCAGTGCCCCGGACAGGGGGCGCCAAGATAATTCACCCCTCCACTTT. This translates into CSAPDRGRQDNSPLHF.

This clonotype was observed a few times. The chain links TRBV21-1 to TRBJ1-6; the table assigns TRBD1, which was not confirmed against the DNA. TRBV21-1 is a listed pseudogene. CDR3 size: 14 residues. CDR3 sequence: CASCTGQSSSPLHF. In DNA, the CDR3 is TGTGCCAGCTGCACCGGACAGAGTAGTTCACCCCTCCACTTT.

The genes are TRBV5-1 and TRBJ1-4; D remains ambiguous. There are 14 residues in the CDR3. Germline lookup yields CDR1 SGHRS and CDR2 YFSETQ. V lost 5 bases and J lost 8, with 16 bases in between. The CDR3 region has the DNA TGCGCCAGCAGGCTTAGGGTGGGTAGGGAAAAACTGTTTTTT. Encoded protein: CASRLRVGREKLFF.

The rearrangement joins TRBV20-1 to TRBJ2-5; 9 bases map to TRBD1. The CDR3 consists of 14 residues. Germline values: CDR1 DFQATT, CDR2 SNEGSKA (reference sequence). V was pared by 3 bases and J by 3 bases, with 5 bases of the junction left unmatched. The CDR3 nucleotides are TGCAGTGCTAGGATCGGGACAGGGAAAGAGACCCAGTACTTC. It encodes CSARIGTGKETQYF.

This clonotype was detected only a few times. The J gene is TRBJ2-7, the V gene TRBV20-1, with TRBD2 matching 9 bases. The V segment lost 1 base and the J segment 0 bases; nucleotides outside the gene matches: 7. Germline V gives CDR1 DFQATT, CDR2 SNEGSKA (reference sequence). The CDR3 extends over 16 amino acids. As DNA, the CDR3 is TGCAGTGCTAGAGGTGGCGGGGGGGGAAGCTCCTACGAGCAGTACTTC. It is translated as CSARGGGGGSSYEQYF.

The rearrangement links TRBV20-1 to TRBJ1-5, with 7 bases matching TRBD1. V was pared by 7 bases and J by 0 bases, with 9 bases of the junction left unmatched. Germline values: CDR1 DFQATT, CDR2 SNEGSKA (reference sequence). The CDR3 totals 15 residues. This CDR3 reads CSGPDRTYSNQPQHF. DNA of the CDR3: TGCAGTGGCCCGGACAGGACATATAGCAATCAGCCCCAGCATTTT.

This clonotype has just a few counts. The V call is TRBV2, the J call TRBJ2-4; 7 positions match TRBD1. Germline assignment: CDR1 SNHLY and CDR2 FYNNEI. V lost 9 bases and J lost 13; bases outside the gene matches: 15. This CDR3 is built from 13 residues. In nucleotides, the CDR3 is TGTGCCAGGGGACAGACCTCTGACAATGAGCAGTACTTC. This codes for CARGQTSDNEQYF.

This clonotype was observed a few times. This rearrangement joins TRBV7-2 to TRBJ2-3, with D uncertain. Germline CDR1 SGHTA, CDR2 FQGNSA. Trimming left V 5 bases short and J 8 bases short, with 11 bases between. The length of the CDR3 is 12 residues. DNA for the CDR3: TGTGCCAGCAGCCCCCCGTCGGGTACGCAGTATTTT. Amino acids: CASSPPSGTQYF. Combining the CDR3 with reference TRBV7-2 and TRBJ2-3 gives the whole variable domain GAGVSQSPSNKVTEKGKDVELRCDPISGHTALYWYRQSLGQGLEFLIYFQGNSAPDKSGLPSDRFSAERTGGSVSTLTIQRTQQEDSAVYLCASSPPSGTQYFGPGTRLTVL.

The rearrangement links TRBV6-5 to TRBJ1-2; weak D call: TRBD1 (5 bases). From germline, CDR1 is MNHEY and CDR2 SVGAGI. The CDR3 sequence is 14 residues long. Trimming left V 2 bases short and J 4 bases short, with 11 bases between. In nucleotides, the CDR3 is TGTGCCAGCAGTTACCAGGGAGAGCTCTATGGCTACACCTTC. Encoded protein: CASSYQGELYGYTF.

This clonotype was seen once. The chain is built from TRBV4-3 and TRBJ2-4; no reliable D call. The last part of the DNA fits TRBJ2-7 better; the J call may be wrong. Germline V CDR1 and CDR2: LGHNA, YSLEER. The CDR3 extends over 16 amino acids. Here the CDR3 reads CASSQDYAPTHYEQYF. The CDR3 DNA is TGCGCCAGCAGCCAAGATTACGCACCAACCCACTACGAGCAGTACTTC.

The J gene is TRBJ1-4, the V gene TRBV9; D unresolved. Germline assignment: CDR1 SGDLS and CDR2 YYNGEE. Trimming left V 3 bases short and J 4 bases short, with 16 bases between. The CDR3 consists of 16 residues. For the CDR3, the DNA is TGTGCCAGCAGCGCATCCGGGATAGGGATTAATGAAAAACTGTTTTTT. This encodes CASSASGIGINEKLFF.

The rearrangement joins TRBV18 to TRBJ2-7, with 8 bases matching TRBD1. Trimming cost V 5 bases and J 5 bases; bases outside gene matches: 11. CDR1 and CDR2 from the germline V gene are KGHSH and LQKENI. The CDR3 runs to 15 residues. The CDR3 sequence is CASSASQGAFDEQYF. CDR3 bases: TGTGCCAGCTCAGCCTCTCAGGGGGCTTTCGACGAGCAGTACTTC.

This clonotype was seen only a few times. This chain joins TRBV12-3 or TRBV12-4 and TRBJ1-1, with a weak D call TRBD1 (5 bases). The CDR3 consists of 15 residues. The V and J ends lost 6 bases and 4 bases respectively, with 18 bases between them. This CDR3 reads CASSLTRRGGTEAFF. CDR3 DNA sequence: TGTGCCAGCAGCCTGACCCGGAGGGGAGGCACTGAAGCTTTCTTT.

This clonotype was observed a few times. This sequence joins TRBV20-1 and TRBJ2-2, with D possibly matching TRBD2 (5 bases). The V end was cut by 6 bases, the J end by 4 bases, with 9 bases between. This CDR3 region has 12 residues. Germline values: CDR1 DFQATT, CDR2 SNEGSKA (reference sequence). CDR3 nucleotide sequence: TGCAGTGCATGGCGGGCCACCGGGGAGCTGTTTTTT. Residues: CSAWRATGELFF.

This clonotype was recorded a few times. The V gene is TRBV20-1, the J gene TRBJ1-5, with TRBD1 identical over 7 bases. The germline CDR1 and CDR2 sequences are DFQATT and SNEGSKA (reference sequence). This CDR3 has 19 amino acids. J gave up 2 bases and V 0 bases, and 16 bases lay outside the gene matches. The CDR3, as DNA: TGCAGTGCTAGAGATAGCTGGACAGGTACTTCGAGAGGCAATCAGCCCCAGCATTTT. Translated, it gives CSARDSWTGTSRGNQPQHF.

The chain employs TRBV25-1 and TRBJ1-1; TRBD1 matches at 7 bases. The V and J ends lost 3 bases and 4 bases, in that order; junction bases with no gene match: 8. The CDR3 has 15 residues. Per the germline V gene, CDR1 is MGHDK and CDR2 is SYGVNS. The CDR3 DNA reads as TGTGCCAGCAGTGACGAATCCAGGGGGGGCACTGAAGCTTTCTTT. Protein: CASSDESRGGTEAFF.

This clonotype has a handful of counts. This chain uses TRBV12-3 or TRBV12-4 with TRBJ2-1; a possible D gene is TRBD2 (6 bases). There are 14 residues in the CDR3. V lost 6 bases, J lost 5 bases, and 14 bases lay in between. The CDR3 DNA reads as TGTGCCAGCAGAGGCCGATCGGGGGACAATGAGCAGTTCTTC. This sequence encodes CASRGRSGDNEQFF.

This clonotype was found a few times. CDR3 amino acids: CASSLVTGTGWYEQYF. The DNA for the CDR3 is TGTGCCAGCAGTCTTGTTACCGGGACAGGGTGGTACGAGCAGTACTTC. The rearrangement links TRBV12-3 or TRBV12-4 to TRBJ2-7; 9 bases agree with TRBD1. V lost 5 bases, J lost 4 bases, and 12 bases stayed unmatched. CDR3 length: 16 amino acids.

This clonotype has a handful of counts. V usage is TRBV14 and J usage is TRBJ1-2, with D perhaps matching TRBD1 (5 bases). The CDR3 consists of 13 residues. CDR1 and CDR2 from the germline V gene are SGHDN and FVKESK. V was clipped by 6 bases and J by 4 bases, with 12 bases between them. CDR3 nucleotides: TGTGCCAGCAGTATAGGGGCGACCTATGGCTACACCTTC. Its translation: CASSIGATYGYTF.

The chain combines TRBV4-3 with TRBJ1-3; the match to TRBD1 covers 7 bases. This CDR3 is built from 16 residues. CDR1 and CDR2 (germline): LGHNA, YSLEER. With 4 bases clipped from V and 1 base from J, the junction kept 7 bases outside the gene matches. For the CDR3, the DNA is TGCGCCAGCAGCCGGCCGGGACAGTTATCTGGAAACACCATATATTTT. Its translation is CASSRPGQLSGNTIYF.

The chain carries TRBV12-5 and TRBJ2-5; possibly TRBD1 or TRBD2 for D (5 bases each). CDR3 length: 17 amino acids. Per the germline V gene, CDR1 is LGHNT and CDR2 is FRNRAP. Trimming took 1 base from V and 2 from J, leaving 17 bases between them. The DNA of the CDR3 is TGTGCTAGTGGTTTGGGTAACCGGGACCCAAATCAAGAGACCCAGTACTTC. It translates to CASGLGNRDPNQETQYF.

This clonotype was detected only a few times. The V gene is TRBV10-3, the J gene TRBJ2-5; no firm D call. CDR1 and CDR2 from the germline V gene are ENHRY and SYGVKD. Trimming cost V 1 base and J 1 base, with 16 bases left between them. CDR3 length equals 17 residues. The CDR3 bases are TGTGCCATCAGTGAGTGGGGAATACACTCTACCCAAGAGACCCAGTACTTC. Translating gives CAISEWGIHSTQETQYF.

The chain combines TRBV2 with TRBJ1-2; D is ambiguous. The V end was cut by 2 bases, the J end by 0 bases, with 4 bases between. CDR3 length: 13 amino acids. Germline lookup yields CDR1 SNHLY and CDR2 FYNNEI. The CDR3 sequence: CASSEQPNYGYTF. The CDR3 DNA is TGTGCCAGCAGTGAACAGCCTAACTATGGCTACACCTTC.

The chain employs TRBV25-1 and TRBJ2-3, with no clear D. Trimming took off 5 bases at V and 2 bases at J, with 14 bases between the two ends. The CDR3 is 15 amino acids. The germline V gene encodes CDR1 MGHDK and CDR2 SYGVNS. CDR3 DNA: TGTGCCAGCAGTAATTGGGCATTAGCCACAGATACGCAGTATTTT. It is translated as CASSNWALATDTQYF.

Details on this clonotype: The germline gene is not matched at one end of the junction; a read error may be the cause. The chain carries TRBV4-3 and TRBJ2-6; perhaps TRBD2 as D (5 bases). CDR1 is LGHNA, CDR2 YSLEER, per germline. The CDR3 loop spans 14 amino acids. DNA for the CDR3: TGCGCCAGCAGCCAAGAAGCCGGGGTCAACGTCCTGACTTTC. Translated, it gives CASSQEAGVNVLTF.

V usage is TRBV28 and J usage is TRBJ2-1; D is uncertain. The ends were cut back, 6 bases at V and 4 bases at J, with 7 bases in the middle. The CDR3 sequence is 12 residues long. CDR1 and CDR2 from the germline V gene are MDHEN and SYDVKM. The CDR3 bases are TGTGCCAGCAGGATGGGATACAATGAGCAGTTCTTC. Its translation: CASRMGYNEQFF.